The clone carrying this TCR gamma chain is judged large. J lost 3 bases, V lost 2 bases, and 1 base had no gene match. The CDR3 spans 12 residues. The V gene's germline CDR1 is GITISATS and CDR2 ISYDGTV (reference sequence). The sample belongs to a study of gamma-delta T cells after stem cell transplantation. TCRdb reanalyzed the RT-PCR reads using CATT. Counted here are about 1,100 gamma-chain clones, 20% to 30% occurring once; the ten biggest clones make up approximately 45%. The source of this sequence is a human donor. It is not recorded whose cells these are; they may come from a transplant donor. The chain recombines TRGV9 with TRGJ1 or TRGJ2. In the absence of a J gene in TCRdb, the DNA was matched to germline to assign it here. Material: gamma-delta T cells. CDR3 region: CALWEAYYKKLF. The DNA for the CDR3 is TGTGCCTTGTGGGAGGCTTATTATAAGAAACTCTTT.